Below, 28 T cell receptor beta chains from the same sample are listed, as sequenced in a study of T cell changes during pregnancy in multiple sclerosis. This table comes from immunoSEQ multiplex PCR, and its TCRdb copy is limited to in-frame clones, with some not included. The sample contains 60,000 to 85,000 clones, 80% to 95% of which appear only once. The sequencing used peripheral blood, collected after pregnancy. These receptors were taken from a female donor in good health, enrolled as a control in a pregnancy study.

J is TRBJ1-2 and V is TRBV28, with a tentative D call TRBD1 (6 bases). V lost 3 bases and J 8 bases, leaving 13 bases between the germline ends. The CDR3 loop spans 13 amino acids. Per the germline V gene, CDR1 is MDHEN and CDR2 is SYDVKM. CDR3 DNA sequence: TGTGCCAGCAGTTTGGGTGCAGGGGAAGGCTACACCTTC. This translates into CASSLGAGEGYTF.

The chain combines TRBV7-8 with TRBJ2-7; TRBD2 matches 7 bases. The CDR3 is 15 amino acids. Germline V CDR1 and CDR2: SGHVS, FQNEAQ. J was trimmed by 0 bases and V by 4 bases; bases with no gene match: 6. CDR3 protein: CASSSGGLPSYEQYF. Written as DNA, the CDR3 is TGTGCCAGCAGCTCGGGAGGACTGCCCTCCTACGAGCAGTACTTC.

This chain links TRBV5-1 with TRBJ2-7; 7 bases agree with TRBD2. V was clipped by 0 bases and J by 4 bases; unmatched bases: 7. Germline CDR1 SGHRS, CDR2 YFSETQ. The CDR3 spans 15 residues. The CDR3 nucleotides are TGCGCCAGCAGCTTGGAAGGGGTCGGGAGGTACGAGCAGTACTTC. Translated, it gives CASSLEGVGRYEQYF.

This chain links TRBV5-1 with TRBJ1-4; TRBD1 agrees at 7 bases. The CDR3 runs 15 residues. The V and J ends lost 3 bases and 3 bases, in that order; junction bases with no gene match: 5. Germline CDR1 SGHRS, CDR2 YFSETQ. CDR3 region: CASSSQGVSNEKLFF. The CDR3 DNA follows: TGCGCCAGCAGCTCCCAGGGGGTTTCTAATGAAAAACTGTTTTTT. Filled out from reference TRBV5-1 and TRBJ1-4, the complete variable domain reads KAGVTQTPRYLIKTRGQQVTLSCSPISGHRSVSWYQQTPGQGLQFLFEYFSETQRNKGNFPGRFSGRQFSNSRSEMNVSTLELGDSALYLCASSSQGVSNEKLFFGSGTQLSVL.

V gene TRBV2 combines with J gene TRBJ2-7; D ambiguous. The CDR3 loop spans 12 amino acids. Germline-derived CDR1 and CDR2 are SNHLY and FYNNEI. V was trimmed by 4 bases and J by 0 bases, leaving 4 bases between them. The CDR3 is CASSGSSYEQYF. CDR3 sequence (DNA): TGTGCCAGCAGTGGTAGCTCCTACGAGCAGTACTTC.

The rearrangement uses TRBV4-2 and TRBJ2-7; 10 positions agree with TRBD2. This CDR3 comprises 15 residues. V lost 6 bases to trimming and J lost 2 bases; unmatched junction nucleotides: 7. Looked up from germline, CDR1 is LGHNA and CDR2 is YNFKEQ. The CDR3: CASSPTSGSTYEQYF. Written as DNA, the CDR3 is TGTGCCAGCAGTCCGACTAGCGGGTCTACCTACGAGCAGTACTTC.

The chain links TRBV7-6 to TRBJ2-2; 12 bases fit TRBD2. Germline-derived CDR1 and CDR2 are SGHVS and FNYEAQ. This CDR3 contains 16 residues. The V segment lost 4 bases and the J segment 6 bases; nucleotides outside the gene matches: 6. The CDR3 sequence: CASSSLAGGYPGELFF. CDR3 nucleotide sequence: TGTGCCAGCAGCTCGCTAGCGGGAGGGTATCCCGGGGAGCTGTTTTTT.

V gene TRBV10-1 combines with J gene TRBJ1-2, with D possibly matching TRBD1 (5 bases). Per germline, CDR1 WNHNN and CDR2 SYGVQD (reference sequence). This CDR3 contains 13 residues. V shed 0 bases and J shed 3 bases, with 5 bases lying between them. As DNA, the CDR3 is TGCGCCAGCAGTGAGTCAGGGGACTATGGCTACACCTTC. Translation gives CASSESGDYGYTF.

The gene calls are TRBV10-3 and TRBJ2-7; no definite D call. Trimming took 2 bases from V and 4 from J, leaving 6 bases between them. This CDR3 spans 12 amino acids. Germline V gene sequence: CDR1 ENHRY, CDR2 SYGVKD. CDR3 nucleotides: TGTGCCATCAGTGAGGGAGATTACGAGCAGTACTTC. Translated, it gives CAISEGDYEQYF.

The sample holds a few counts of this clone. The chain employs TRBV4-1 and TRBJ2-1; D uncertain. CDR3 size: 17 residues. Germline V gene lookup returns CDR1 MGHRA and CDR2 YSYEKL. The V end was cut by 0 bases, the J end by 10 bases, with 22 bases between. In nucleotides, the CDR3 is TGCGCCAGCAGCCAAGATGAAACAGCCTTAGGAAATGGGGAGCAGTTCTTC. This translates into CASSQDETALGNGEQFF.

This sequence joins TRBV5-1 and TRBJ2-3; D unresolved. V was pared by 4 bases and J by 1 base, with 10 bases between. The germline V gene has CDR1 SGHRS and CDR2 YFSETQ. CDR3 length equals 14 residues. CDR3 amino acids: CASSESYRTDTQYF. CDR3 nucleotides: TGCGCCAGCAGCGAGTCCTACCGCACAGATACGCAGTATTTT.

The CDR3 sequence: CSVGQATYEQYF. The DNA of the CDR3 is TGCAGCGTTGGGCAGGCTACCTACGAGCAGTACTTC. The V gene is TRBV29-1, the J gene TRBJ2-7; no reliable D call. The CDR3 runs 12 residues. The germline V gene encodes CDR1 SQVTM and CDR2 ANQGSEA. With 4 bases removed from V and 2 bases from J, the gap between germline ends came to 9 bases.

The chain uses TRBV19 and TRBJ1-5; TRBD1 might be the D (6 bases). The CDR3 consists of 14 residues. V lost 3 bases to trimming and J lost 4 bases, with 10 bases between them. Germline V gives CDR1 LNHDA, CDR2 SQIVND (reference sequence). This CDR3 is CASSIRDTNQPQHF. The CDR3, as DNA: TGTGCCAGTAGTATTAGGGACACAAATCAGCCCCAGCATTTT.

The rearrangement uses TRBV6-1 and TRBJ1-2; D not resolved. Germline V lookup: CDR1 MNHNS, CDR2 SASEGT. Between the trimmed V and J ends, which lost 3 bases and 5 bases, there was a span of 10 bases. The CDR3 sequence is 13 residues long. DNA for the CDR3: TGTGCCAGCAGTGAGTTATCCGGTTATGGCTACACCTTC. Translating gives CASSELSGYGYTF.

The chain joins TRBV7-9 to TRBJ2-3; no firm D call. Germline values: CDR1 SEHNR, CDR2 FQNEAQ (reference sequence). The ends were cut back, 4 bases at V and 4 bases at J, with 3 bases in the middle. The CDR3 has 11 residues. The CDR3 loop reads CASSYSDTQYF. DNA for the CDR3: TGTGCCAGCAGCTACTCAGATACGCAGTATTTT. Full variable domain (missing parts from reference TRBV7-9 and TRBJ2-3): DTGVSQNPRHKITKRGQNVTFRCDPISEHNRLYWYRQTLGQGPEFLTYFQNEAQLEKSRLLSDRFSAERPKGSFSTLEIQRTEQGDSAMYLCASSYSDTQYFGPGTRLTVL.

This clone occurred a few times. V is TRBV6-1 and J is TRBJ2-3; 9 nucleotides agree with TRBD1. The CDR3 spans 15 residues. Germline values: CDR1 MNHNS, CDR2 SASEGT. V gave up 6 bases and J gave up 3 bases; unmatched junction bases: 7. As DNA, the CDR3 is TGTGCCAGCAGCAAGGACAGGGGATGGACAGATACGCAGTATTTT. It encodes CASSKDRGWTDTQYF.

The chain links TRBV25-1 to TRBJ1-1; a possible D gene is TRBD1 (5 bases). From germline, CDR1 is MGHDK and CDR2 SYGVNS. Trimming removed 5 bases from V and 1 base from J, with 11 bases in between. This CDR3 is 14 amino acids long. The CDR3 nucleotides are TGTGCCAGCAGTCCAGGGTTCCCGAACACTGAAGCTTTCTTT. This gives the protein CASSPGFPNTEAFF. Complete variable domain (other parts from reference TRBV25-1 and TRBJ1-1): EADIYQTPRYLVIGTGKKITLECSQTMGHDKMYWYQQDPGMELHLIHYSYGVNSTEKGDLSSESTVSRIRTEHFPLTLESARPSHTSQYLCASSPGFPNTEAFFGQGTRLTVV.

The J gene is TRBJ2-7, the V gene TRBV7-8; 11 positions agree with TRBD1. Per germline, CDR1 SGHVS and CDR2 FQNEAQ. Unmatched junction bases numbered 0, after V lost 4 bases and J lost 4 bases. The CDR3 contains 13 residues. CDR3 amino acids: CASSWDRGYEQYF. DNA of the CDR3: TGTGCCAGCAGCTGGGACAGGGGGTACGAGCAGTACTTC. The full variable domain, rest sourced from reference TRBV7-8 and TRBJ2-7, is GAGVSQSPRYKVAKRGQDVALRCDPISGHVSLFWYQQALGQGPEFLTYFQNEAQLDKSGLPSDRFFAERPEGSVSTLKIQRTQQEDSAVYLCASSWDRGYEQYFGPGTRLTVT.

Turning to this clone: This likely comes from a read error, as the CDR3 has no conserved phenylalanine or tryptophan at its end. The limits of the CDR3 on the DNA are not certain, so only TCRdb's listed CDR3 is given. The chain links TRBV28 to TRBJ2-7; the D call in the table, TRBD1, was not verified against the DNA. Germline V gene sequence: CDR1 MDHEN, CDR2 SYDVKM. From its first to its last residue, the CDR3 has 12 amino acids. The CDR3 sequence is CASSSAGTGASL.

The chain employs TRBV14 and TRBJ1-2; tentative D call: TRBD1 (5 bases). This CDR3 is 15 amino acids long. V was pared by 2 bases and J by 6 bases, with 16 bases between. The germline gives CDR1 SGHDN, CDR2 FVKESK. CDR3 DNA sequence: TGTGCCAGCAGCCAATTCACCAGGGATGGGAATGGCTACACCTTC. Amino acid sequence: CASSQFTRDGNGYTF. The complete variable domain, with remaining parts taken from reference TRBV14 and TRBJ1-2, reads EAGVTQFPSHSVIEKGQTVTLRCDPISGHDNLYWYRRVMGKEIKFLLHFVKESKQDESGMPNNRFLAERTGGTYSTLKVQPAELEDSGVYFCASSQFTRDGNGYTFGSGTRLTVV.

The rearrangement uses TRBV6-5 and TRBJ1-3, with D possibly TRBD1 on 5 matching bases. This CDR3 spans 15 amino acids. Trimming cost V 6 bases and J 0 bases, with 12 bases left between them. Germline CDR1 MNHEY, CDR2 SVGAGI. For the CDR3, the DNA is TGTGCCAGCAGACCAAGACAGCTCTCTGGAAACACCATATATTTT. Amino acid sequence: CASRPRQLSGNTIYF.

V gene TRBV28 combines with J gene TRBJ2-4; no definite D call. Germline CDR1 MDHEN, CDR2 SYDVKM. This CDR3 is built from 13 residues. V was clipped by 8 bases and J by 6 bases, with 14 bases between them. The CDR3 loop is CASRAGPGNIQYF. The DNA for the CDR3 is TGTGCCAGCCGTGCTGGGCCCGGAAACATTCAGTACTTC.

The rearrangement links TRBV7-8 to TRBJ2-7; weak D call: TRBD2 (5 bases). The CDR3 runs to 15 residues. V dropped 6 bases and J dropped 3 bases, with 18 bases sitting between them. Looked up from germline, CDR1 is SGHVS and CDR2 is FQNEAQ. CDR3 sequence reads: CASSRDPASYYEQYF. The CDR3, as DNA: TGTGCCAGCAGTCGCGATCCGGCTAGCTACTACGAGCAGTACTTC.

This clone appeared a single time. The CDR3 spells CASSPRQGTDTQYF. CDR3 sequence (DNA): TGTGCCAGCAGTCCCCGCCAGGGGACAGATACGCAGTATTTT. The chain joins TRBV28 to TRBJ2-3, with D perhaps matching TRBD1 (6 bases). This CDR3 region has 14 residues. Trimming removed 5 bases from V and 3 bases from J, with 12 bases in between. Germline V lookup: CDR1 MDHEN, CDR2 SYDVKM.

This chain uses TRBV7-2 with TRBJ2-1, with a possible D match to TRBD2 (5 bases). The CDR3 has 15 residues. Trimming took off 3 bases at V and 0 bases at J, with 9 bases between the two ends. The germline V gene encodes CDR1 SGHTA and CDR2 FQGNSA. Here the CDR3 reads CASSFAGSSYNEQFF. The CDR3 region has the DNA TGTGCCAGCAGCTTTGCGGGCAGCTCCTACAATGAGCAGTTCTTC.

The chain has TRBV7-2 and TRBJ2-7; 7 bases line up with TRBD2. CDR1 is SGHTA, CDR2 FQGNSA, per germline. The CDR3 contains 13 residues. Trimming took 4 bases from V and 3 from J; bases not matched to a gene: 3. CDR3: CASSSGGGYEQYF. The CDR3 DNA follows: TGTGCCAGCAGCTCCGGCGGGGGCTACGAGCAGTACTTC.

The chain is built from TRBV5-5 and TRBJ2-7, with 9 bases identical to TRBD2. The CDR3 loop spans 16 amino acids. V trimming: 2 bases; J trimming: 5 bases; junction bases outside the gene matches: 11. Looked up from germline, CDR1 is SGHKS and CDR2 is YYEKEE (reference sequence). The CDR3 loop is CASSFGPSGGRNEQYF. In DNA, the CDR3 is TGTGCCAGCAGCTTCGGGCCCAGCGGGGGGAGGAACGAGCAGTACTTC.

The genes are TRBV19 and TRBJ1-6; 7 nucleotides line up with TRBD1. Germline CDR1 is LNHDA and CDR2 is SQIVND (reference sequence). The CDR3 extends over 17 amino acids. V shed 8 bases, J shed 0 bases, and the junction held 10 bases outside the gene matches. The CDR3 bases are TGTGCCAGTGCTACTTGGGACAGCCACTCCTATAATTCACCCCTCCACTTT. Translated: CASATWDSHSYNSPLHF.